These 8 T cell receptor beta chains were sequenced from one sample in a study of response to subunit inactivated influenza vaccine. A single record per CDR3 protein comes from TCRdb applying MiXCR to the RT-PCR reads. The sample includes more than 400,000 distinct CDR3 sequences, 9.5% to 12% of them seen just once. Specimen: PBMCs from blood, collected 45 days after vaccination. These receptors all come from a man aged 50-59 years who received an inactivated influenza vaccine.

This clonotype was recorded a few times. The rearrangement links TRBV9 to TRBJ1-1; 8 nucleotides align to TRBD1. Germline lookup yields CDR1 SGDLS and CDR2 YYNGEE. This CDR3 is 15 amino acids long. The V segment lost 4 bases and the J segment 7 bases; nucleotides outside the gene matches: 12. The CDR3 sequence: CASSLGQGRPIEAFF. CDR3 DNA: TGTGCCAGCAGCCTAGGACAGGGCCGACCAATTGAAGCTTTCTTT.

This clonotype was recorded at least ten times. This chain links TRBV10-3 with TRBJ2-7, with D unclear. This CDR3 has 11 residues. Looked up from germline, CDR1 is ENHRY and CDR2 is SYGVKD. Deletions cut 5 bases from V and 10 bases from J, with 12 bases between. CDR3 in DNA: TGTGCCATCAGTAGGTCCGCTCTTCAGTACTTC. It encodes CAISRSALQYF.

This clonotype was detected ten times or more. One end of the junction is discordant with germline, which a read error may explain. The rearrangement joins TRBV5-1 to TRBJ2-7, with D tentatively TRBD2 (5 bases). The germline V gene encodes CDR1 SGHRS and CDR2 YFSETQ. The CDR3 totals 13 residues. CDR3 region: CASSLEGSYEQYF. DNA of the CDR3: TGTGCCAGCAGCTTAGAAGGGAGCTACGAGCAGTACTTC.

The chain combines TRBV12-3 or TRBV12-4 with TRBJ2-2, with 12 bases fitting TRBD1. This CDR3 is 16 amino acids long. J lost 4 bases, V lost 8 bases, and 8 bases had no gene match. CDR3 in amino acids: CASGRDRGRVTGELFF. The CDR3 DNA reads as TGTGCCAGCGGCCGGGACAGGGGGCGCGTCACCGGGGAGCTGTTTTTT.

This clonotype showed up many times. The chain carries TRBV29-1 and TRBJ1-5; the match to TRBD1 covers 7 bases. J was trimmed by 0 bases and V by 6 bases; bases with no gene match: 8. Germline CDR1 reads SQVTM; CDR2 reads ANQGSEA. The CDR3 has 15 amino acids. CDR3 protein: CSVMTGTDSNQPQHF. CDR3 in DNA: TGCAGCGTCATGACCGGGACAGATAGCAATCAGCCCCAGCATTTT.

The chain joins TRBV29-1 to TRBJ2-5, with 7 bases identical to TRBD2. Germline V CDR1 and CDR2: SQVTM, ANQGSEA. The CDR3 is 14 amino acids. With V trimmed by 5 bases and J by 3 bases, 9 bases remained unmatched. CDR3 protein: CSVWGVAGEETQYF. As DNA, the CDR3 is TGCAGCGTTTGGGGTGTCGCGGGGGAAGAGACCCAGTACTTC.

This clonotype occurred many times. The rearrangement links TRBV20-1 to TRBJ2-2, with a tentative D call TRBD1 (6 bases). Looked up from germline, CDR1 is DFQATT and CDR2 is SNEGSKA (reference sequence). The V end was cut by 4 bases, the J end by 8 bases, with 17 bases between. CDR3 size: 14 residues. DNA for the CDR3: TGCAGTGCTACAAGGACCGGGACAATGGGGGAGCTGTTTTTT. It translates to CSATRTGTMGELFF.

This clonotype was counted only a few times. The CDR3 DNA follows: TGCGCCAGCGCCTCAGTAGCGGGGAACACAGATACGCAGTATTTT. It encodes CASASVAGNTDTQYF. This rearrangement joins TRBV5-1 to TRBJ2-3, with TRBD2 matching 8 bases. The length of the CDR3 is 15 residues. The ends lost 7 bases at V and 2 bases at J; junction bases unmatched: 9. Germline V gene sequence: CDR1 SGHRS, CDR2 YFSETQ. Full variable domain (missing parts from reference TRBV5-1 and TRBJ2-3): KAGVTQTPRYLIKTRGQQVTLSCSPISGHRSVSWYQQTPGQGLQFLFEYFSETQRNKGNFPGRFSGRQFSNSRSEMNVSTLELGDSALYLCASASVAGNTDTQYFGPGTRLTVL.